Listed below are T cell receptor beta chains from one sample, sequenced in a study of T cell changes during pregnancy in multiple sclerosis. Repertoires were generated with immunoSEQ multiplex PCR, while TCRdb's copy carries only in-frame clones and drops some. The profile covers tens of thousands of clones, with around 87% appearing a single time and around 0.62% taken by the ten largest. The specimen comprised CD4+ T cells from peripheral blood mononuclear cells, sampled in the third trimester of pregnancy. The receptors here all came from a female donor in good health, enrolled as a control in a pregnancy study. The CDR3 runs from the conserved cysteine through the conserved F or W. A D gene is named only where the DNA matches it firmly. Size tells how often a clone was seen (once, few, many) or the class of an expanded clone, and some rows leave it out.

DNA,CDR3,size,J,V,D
TGCGCCAGCAGCCCGTGGGACAGGGAGGGTGTGGGGCAGTACTTC,CASSPWDREGVGQYF,NA,TRBJ2-7,TRBV5-1,TRBD1
TGCAGCGCCAGGACAGCCTCCAGAGGCTACACCTTC,CSARTASRGYTF,NA,TRBJ1-2,TRBV29-1,NA
TGTGCCAGTAGTATAGCGAGTCACGGGGAGCTGTTTTTT,CASSIASHGELFF,NA,TRBJ2-2,TRBV19,NA
TGTGCCAGCAGACCTAACCGGGACAACTCTGGAAACACCATATATTTT,CASRPNRDNSGNTIYF,NA,TRBJ1-3,TRBV7-2,NA
TGCGCCAGCAGCCGAGGGACAGGTCCGCAAGAGACCCAGTACTTC,CASSRGTGPQETQYF,NA,TRBJ2-5,TRBV4-3,TRBD1
TGTGCCAGCAGCCTCCGAGGGGGCGCAGGACTTAGAGCTTTCTTT,CASSLRGGAGLRAFF,NA,TRBJ1-1,TRBV14,TRBD1
TGTGCCAGCAGCTTGGGAGGGACAGCTACTAACTATGGCTACACCTTC,CASSLGGTATNYGYTF,NA,TRBJ1-2,TRBV5-6,TRBD1
TGTGCCAGCAGACGGCCCGGGGCGAACACCGGGGAGCTGTTTTTT,CASRRPGANTGELFF,NA,TRBJ2-2,TRBV27,NA
TGTGCCAGCTCATCACGGGACTCCCGGCAGTTCTTC,CASSSRDSRQFF,NA,TRBJ2-1,TRBV18,NA
TGTGCCAGCAGTTACTCGAGGGCCAGCTCTGGAAACACCATATATTTT,CASSYSRASSGNTIYF,few,TRBJ1-3,TRBV6-5,NA
TGTGCCAGCAGTTTGGCGGGACAGGGGGCCGACTATGGCTACACCTTC,CASSLAGQGADYGYTF,NA,TRBJ1-2,TRBV27,TRBD1
TGTGCCAGCAGCTTAGTGAAGCGGGAGGGTGACACAGATACGCAGTATTTT,CASSLVKREGDTDTQYF,NA,TRBJ2-3,TRBV7-9,TRBD2
TGTGCCAGCAGCCAAGACCACAGCGCAGGGTTTAATGGCTACACCTTC,CASSQDHSAGFNGYTF,once,TRBJ1-2,TRBV4-2,NA
TGTGCCAGCAGCTTGTCAGGGGCCGGCTACAATGAGCAGTTCTTC,CASSLSGAGYNEQFF,few,TRBJ2-1,TRBV5-8,NA
TGTGCCAGCAGCTTGATCGGGAGCTACGAGCAGTACTTC,CASSLIGSYEQYF,NA,TRBJ2-7,TRBV5-4,NA
TGTGCCAGCAGCCCGGAGGGTCAGCGTATGAACACTGAAGCTTTCTTT,CASSPEGQRMNTEAFF,NA,TRBJ1-1,TRBV5-6,NA
TGTGCCAGCAGTGAAGGGGGGGTCGGGCTTGAGCAGTTCTTC,CASSEGGVGLEQFF,NA,TRBJ2-1,TRBV6-4,NA
TGTGCCAGCAGCTTGGTCAGGCCTTCTAGCACAGATACGCAGTATTTT,CASSLVRPSSTDTQYF,NA,TRBJ2-3,TRBV7-8,NA
TGTGCTAGTGGTTTGATCCCGTCGAGAGGGTACGAGCAGTACTTC,CASGLIPSRGYEQYF,NA,TRBJ2-7,TRBV12-5,NA
TGTGCCTGGAGCCGGGGGGGTCAATTTAGAGATACGCAGTATTTT,CAWSRGGQFRDTQYF,NA,TRBJ2-3,TRBV30,TRBD2
TGTGCCAGTAGGACCTCAGGGGTGGGGTATCAGCCCCAGCATTTT,CASRTSGVGYQPQHF,NA,TRBJ1-5,TRBV19,NA
TGCAGCGGGGACATCTCAAACACCGGGGAGCTGTTTTTT,CSGDISNTGELFF,NA,TRBJ2-2,TRBV29-1,NA
TGTGCCAGCAGCTTAGCGGGGGGGAGTCGCCGGTTGGACTTC,CASSLAGGSRRLDF,few,TRBJ2-7,TRBV7-8,TRBD2
TGTGCCAGCCACGGGACAGGGGGGAACACTGAAGCTTTCTTT,CASHGTGGNTEAFF,NA,TRBJ1-1,TRBV7-8,TRBD1
TGTGCCAGCAAGGAACAGGAGATTTCCTACGAGCAGTACTTC,CASKEQEISYEQYF,NA,TRBJ2-7,TRBV27,NA
TGTGCCAGCAGCCAAGTGGGGGCGCAGAATAATTCACCCCTCCACTTT,CASSQVGAQNNSPLHF,NA,TRBJ1-6,TRBV14,NA
TGTGCCAGCAGCTTTCAGGGACTAGTCGGCACCGGGGAGCTGTTTTTT,CASSFQGLVGTGELFF,NA,TRBJ2-2,TRBV11-3,TRBD2
TGTGCCAGCAGCTTACGACCCCTAGCGGGTGTAAAAAAACAGTTCTTC,CASSLRPLAGVKKQFF,NA,TRBJ2-1,TRBV11-2,TRBD2
TGCGCCAGCAGTGAGTCGAGAGGGGGGGTAGCGGGGCCGAACACCGGGGAGCTGTTTTTT,CASSESRGGVAGPNTGELFF,NA,TRBJ2-2,TRBV10-1,TRBD2
TGTGCCACCGGGAGGGGGCACACTGAAGCTTTCTTT,CATGRGHTEAFF,NA,TRBJ1-1,TRBV6-5,TRBD1
TGTGCCAGTTCAGAACAGGGTTCTAACGCGGAGCAGTACTTC,CASSEQGSNAEQYF,NA,TRBJ2-7,TRBV9,NA
TGTGCCATCAGTGAGGGACGGGGCACCGGGGAGCTGTTTTTT,CAISEGRGTGELFF,NA,TRBJ2-2,TRBV10-3,NA
TGCGCCAGCAGCTTAGCTCTTGCTATGGATACGCAGTATTTT,CASSLALAMDTQYF,few,TRBJ2-3,TRBV5-1,NA
TGTGCCAGCAGTTACGATTCCTTCCGAAGGAGGGATACGCAGTATTTT,CASSYDSFRRRDTQYF,once,TRBJ2-3,TRBV6-5,NA
TGCAGCGTTGGGCGGACCGGGGAGCTGTTTTTT,CSVGRTGELFF,NA,TRBJ2-2,TRBV29-1,NA
TGTGCCAGCAGCTCAGGGGCAGTTACTTCCTACGAGCAGTACTTC,CASSSGAVTSYEQYF,once,TRBJ2-7,TRBV7-8,NA
TGTGCCAGCAGTGTCAGAGGGAGGGAGGGCAATCAGCCCCAGCATTTT,CASSVRGREGNQPQHF,once,TRBJ1-5,TRBV6-4,NA
TGTGCCTGGAGTCCCGACACCTACAATGAGCAGTTCTTC,CAWSPDTYNEQFF,NA,TRBJ2-1,TRBV30,NA
TGTGCCAGCACGCGGGGAAGCACAGATACGCAGTATTTT,CASTRGSTDTQYF,few,TRBJ2-3,TRBV6-6,NA
TGTGCCAGCAGCGAGGGGGGGAGATCACCCCTCCACTTT,CASSEGGRSPLHF,few,TRBJ1-6,TRBV6-1,NA
TGTGCCAGCAGCTTACGGGGGGAAGGGGGGACCCAGTACTTC,CASSLRGEGGTQYF,NA,TRBJ2-5,TRBV13,NA
TGTGCCAGTAGTCTCCGAACAGGGGGCACAGATACGCAGTATTTT,CASSLRTGGTDTQYF,NA,TRBJ2-3,TRBV19,TRBD1
TGTGCCAGCAGTGAACAGACAGTATCCACCGGGGAGCTGTTTTTT,CASSEQTVSTGELFF,NA,TRBJ2-2,TRBV2,NA
TGTGCCAGCAGCTTGTCACCGAGGTACACCGGGGAGCTGTTTTTT,CASSLSPRYTGELFF,NA,TRBJ2-2,TRBV11-2,NA
TGTGCCACCATCGGGGGAATTAACACCGGGGAGCTGTTTTTT,CATIGGINTGELFF,NA,TRBJ2-2,TRBV19,NA
TGCGCCAGCAGCTTTCGTGACGAGCAGTACTTC,CASSFRDEQYF,NA,TRBJ2-7,TRBV5-1,NA
TGTGCCAGCAGCTCGCGAAGACAAGTCCAAGAGACCCAGTACTTC,CASSSRRQVQETQYF,NA,TRBJ2-5,TRBV5-4,NA
TGTGCCATCAGTGACTACGCATCCTTGAACACTGAAGCTTTCTTT,CAISDYASLNTEAFF,NA,TRBJ1-1,TRBV10-3,NA
TGCGCCAGCAGTCAATCGGGCAGGGGGCAAGAAGGCTACACCTTC,CASSQSGRGQEGYTF,NA,TRBJ1-2,TRBV23-1,TRBD1
TGTGCCAGCAGCCACACAGGGGCCGCAGATACGCAGTATTTT,CASSHTGAADTQYF,NA,TRBJ2-3,TRBV5-4,TRBD1
TGTGCCAGCAGCTACAGGACAGGGACTGGTCGTGAGACCCAGTACTTC,CASSYRTGTGRETQYF,once,TRBJ2-5,TRBV7-2,TRBD1
TGTGCCAGCAGTGACACGTACGGGGAGACCCAGTACTTC,CASSDTYGETQYF,NA,TRBJ2-5,TRBV6-1,NA
TGTGCCAGCAGTTTATCGAACAGGGGGGGTACTTTACACGAGCAGTACTTC,CASSLSNRGGTLHEQYF,few,TRBJ2-7,TRBV27,NA
TGTGCCAGCAGTTACTCGGGAGGGCTTTCACCCCTCCACTTT,CASSYSGGLSPLHF,NA,TRBJ1-6,TRBV6-5,NA
TGTGCCAGTAGGAGGACAGGGGATGGGTATGGCTACACCTTC,CASRRTGDGYGYTF,few,TRBJ1-2,TRBV19,TRBD1